The 13 T cell receptor beta chains listed next were all sequenced from one sample in a study of cytomegalovirus exposure and HLA in healthy donors. The PCR ran on 60 Vbeta and 13 Jbeta primers. Assay: immunoSEQ multiplex PCR; the TCRdb copy retains only in-frame clones and omits some. The sample lists 150,000 to 200,000 clones; about 73% were seen once. Material: PBMCs. The receptors were gathered from a woman aged 40-49 years in good health and CMV-seronegative.

V is TRBV6-5 and J is TRBJ2-7, with 7 bases identical to TRBD1. Germline V gene sequence: CDR1 MNHEY, CDR2 SVGAGI. With 6 bases clipped from V and 2 bases from J, the junction kept 7 bases outside the gene matches. This CDR3 contains 14 residues. In nucleotides, the CDR3 is TGTGCCAGCAGACCCCGGGACAGACCCTACGAGCAGTACTTC. Amino acids: CASRPRDRPYEQYF.

The gene calls are TRBV7-9 and TRBJ1-1, with D perhaps matching TRBD1 (5 bases). Trimming took 2 bases from V and 0 from J, leaving 19 bases between them. This CDR3 comprises 18 residues. The germline V gene has CDR1 SEHNR and CDR2 FQNEAQ (reference sequence). CDR3 in amino acids: CASSLFGAGERVNTEAFF. The CDR3 bases are TGTGCCAGCAGCTTATTCGGAGCGGGGGAGAGGGTGAACACTGAAGCTTTCTTT.

The J gene is TRBJ2-1, the V gene TRBV7-6; a possible D gene is TRBD2 (6 bases). The length of the CDR3 is 15 residues. The V end lost 5 bases, the J end lost 8 bases, and 19 bases lay between the germline ends. The V gene's germline CDR1 is SGHVS and CDR2 FNYEAQ. This CDR3 reads CASSAGTSRGDEQFF. For the CDR3, the DNA is TGTGCCAGCAGCGCCGGGACTTCCCGGGGCGATGAGCAGTTCTTC.

This chain connects TRBV10-3 to TRBJ2-7, with 10 bases that match TRBD1. The V and J ends lost 5 bases and 5 bases, in that order; junction bases with no gene match: 9. The CDR3 runs to 15 residues. Germline loops: CDR1 ENHRY, CDR2 SYGVKD. The CDR3 sequence: CAISFRDRGTDEQYF. Written as DNA, the CDR3 is TGTGCCATCAGTTTCCGGGACAGGGGTACCGACGAGCAGTACTTC.

The genes are TRBV7-6 and TRBJ1-2; TRBD1 is a possible D gene (5 bases). The CDR3 runs to 13 residues. Trimming shortened V by 1 base and J by 6 bases, and 9 bases separated the two germline ends. In germline, CDR1 is SGHVS, CDR2 FNYEAQ. The CDR3, as DNA: TGTGCCAGCAGCTTAGAGGCAGGGCATGGCTACACCTTC. Translation: CASSLEAGHGYTF.

The genes are TRBV7-9 and TRBJ2-7; 9 nucleotides align to TRBD1. The germline V gene has CDR1 SEHNR and CDR2 FQNEAQ (reference sequence). This CDR3 is built from 15 residues. The J segment lost 6 bases and the V segment lost 1 base, leaving 7 bases of the junction unmatched. The CDR3: CASSLVDRGPLEQYF. The CDR3 region has the DNA TGTGCCAGCAGCTTAGTGGACAGGGGCCCGCTCGAGCAGTACTTC.

The chain couples TRBV2 to TRBJ1-4, with a tentative D call TRBD1 (6 bases). CDR1 and CDR2 (germline): SNHLY, FYNNEI. CDR3 size: 15 residues. V was trimmed by 3 bases and J by 8 bases, leaving 16 bases between them. The CDR3 region has the DNA TGTGCCAGCAGTGATGGGGTCCAGGGGCGCGAAAAACTGTTTTTT. This gives the protein CASSDGVQGREKLFF.

The gene calls are TRBV6-6 and TRBJ2-5, with D unresolved. Trimming pared 0 bases from V and 0 bases from J, leaving 5 bases between. The CDR3 loop spans 14 amino acids. CDR1 is MNHNY and CDR2 is SVGAGI in the germline V gene (reference sequence). As DNA, the CDR3 is TGTGCCAGCAGTTACTCAGAGTACCAAGAGACCCAGTACTTC. Its protein product is CASSYSEYQETQYF.

This clone turned up a few times. The chain combines TRBV6-6 with TRBJ1-5; a possible D gene is TRBD1 (5 bases). Trimming removed 0 bases at V and 0 bases at J, with 9 bases between. Germline CDR1 is MNHNY and CDR2 is SVGAGI (reference sequence). CDR3 length equals 16 residues. CDR3 DNA sequence: TGTGCCAGCAGTTACTCCGTCAGGGTTAGCAATCAGCCCCAGCATTTT. Translating gives CASSYSVRVSNQPQHF.

The CDR3 loop reads CASRTDSSYEQYF. CDR3 nucleotide sequence: TGTGCCAGCAGGACGGACAGCTCCTACGAGCAGTACTTC. The J gene is TRBJ2-7, the V gene TRBV5-4, with a weak D call TRBD1 (6 bases). CDR1 and CDR2 (germline): SGHNT, YYREEE (reference sequence). Trimming stripped 5 bases from V and 0 bases from J, with 9 bases between. The CDR3 is 13 residues long.

The V and J genes are TRBV7-8 and TRBJ1-1; 7 positions match TRBD1. V shed 4 bases, J shed 5 bases, and the junction held 10 bases outside the gene matches. Germline V gives CDR1 SGHVS, CDR2 FQNEAQ. The CDR3 runs 15 residues. The CDR3 DNA is TGTGCCAGCAGCTACGAACTGACAGGGTTAACTGAAGCTTTCTTT. Protein: CASSYELTGLTEAFF. The whole variable domain, filled in from reference TRBV7-8 and TRBJ1-1, reads GAGVSQSPRYKVAKRGQDVALRCDPISGHVSLFWYQQALGQGPEFLTYFQNEAQLDKSGLPSDRFFAERPEGSVSTLKIQRTQQEDSAVYLCASSYELTGLTEAFFGQGTRLTVV.

The V gene is TRBV14, the J gene TRBJ1-3; D is ambiguous. This CDR3 comprises 15 residues. Germline assignment: CDR1 SGHDN and CDR2 FVKESK. V was shortened by 0 bases and J by 0 bases, with 6 bases between the two germline ends. CDR3 residues: CASSQDYFSGNTIYF. In nucleotides, the CDR3 is TGTGCCAGCAGCCAAGATTACTTCTCTGGAAACACCATATATTTT.

The chain recombines TRBV28 with TRBJ1-5, with D possibly being TRBD1 (6 bases). The CDR3 is made up of 15 amino acids. V lost 6 bases and J 7 bases, leaving 19 bases between the germline ends. Germline V CDR1 and CDR2: MDHEN, SYDVKM. CDR3: CASREAGAKGQPQHF. CDR3 DNA: TGTGCCAGCAGAGAGGCGGGGGCAAAGGGGCAGCCCCAGCATTTT.